These 13 T cell receptor beta chains came from one sample sequenced in a study of blood T cell repertoires in COVID-19. Only in-frame clones appear in the TCRdb table, and some are missing; sequencing was by immunoSEQ multiplex PCR. Of about 50,000 clones in the sample, 84% were seen once. The sample consisted of peripheral blood. These receptors all come from a man in his sixties with acute or convalescent COVID-19.

The chain's CDR3 is CASSEARTGAYGYTF. The DNA of the CDR3 is TGTGCCAGCAGTGAAGCCCGGACAGGGGCTTATGGCTACACCTTC. The rearrangement uses TRBV2 and TRBJ1-2, with 9 bases lining up with TRBD1. Trimming at V came to 0 bases and at J to 5 bases, leaving 4 bases not matched to a gene. This CDR3 spans 15 amino acids. Germline V gives CDR1 SNHLY, CDR2 FYNNEI.

The chain recombines TRBV5-1 with TRBJ2-3, with 7 bases aligning to TRBD2. Per the germline V gene, CDR1 is SGHRS and CDR2 is YFSETQ. The CDR3 extends over 16 amino acids. The junction had 6 bases not matched to a gene; V was cut back by 0 bases and J by 2 bases. For the CDR3, the DNA is TGCGCCAGCAGCTTGGGTCGGGGGGTCATCACAGATACGCAGTATTTT. Translation gives CASSLGRGVITDTQYF.

The chain joins TRBV3-1 (or the pseudogene TRBV3-2) to TRBJ2-1; a possible D gene is TRBD2 (6 bases). Germline V gene lookup returns CDR1 LGHDT and CDR2 YNNKEL (reference sequence). V was pared by 0 bases and J by 7 bases, with 13 bases between. This CDR3 is built from 15 residues. The CDR3 reads CASSQDTGVRNEQFF. CDR3 coding DNA: TGTGCCAGCAGCCAAGATACGGGGGTCCGAAATGAGCAGTTCTTC.

The chain carries TRBV7-9 and TRBJ1-1; 7 nucleotides match TRBD1. Germline CDR1 SEHNR, CDR2 FQNEAQ (reference sequence). The CDR3 sequence is 12 residues long. J lost 7 bases, V lost 5 bases, and 4 bases had no gene match. In DNA, the CDR3 is TGTGCCAGCAGCGACTGGACAGGTGAAGCTTTCTTT. Translating gives CASSDWTGEAFF.

The chain combines TRBV2 with TRBJ1-4; D gene ambiguous. CDR3 length: 14 amino acids. Trimming cost V 5 bases and J 6 bases, with 13 bases left between them. CDR1 is SNHLY, CDR2 FYNNEI, per germline. The CDR3 DNA is TGTGCCAGCAGTAACCCGGGTCGGGATGAAAAACTGTTTTTT. This translates into CASSNPGRDEKLFF. Drawing the rest from reference TRBV2 and TRBJ1-4, the complete variable domain is EPEVTQTPSHQVTQMGQEVILRCVPISNHLYFYWYRQILGQKVEFLVSFYNNEISEKSEIFDDQFSVERPDGSNFTLKIRSTKLEDSAMYFCASSNPGRDEKLFFGSGTQLSVL.

This clone showed up just once. The same CDR3 arises from other DNA sequences in this sample as well. The gene calls are TRBV5-1 and TRBJ2-2; TRBD2 might be the D (6 bases). The CDR3 has 14 amino acids. With 2 bases removed from V and 2 bases from J, the gap between germline ends came to 7 bases. Germline V lookup: CDR1 SGHRS, CDR2 YFSETQ. CDR3 in DNA: TGCGCCAGCAGCTTCGGGGGTAACACCGGGGAGCTGTTTTTT. It specifies CASSFGGNTGELFF. Supplemented by reference TRBV5-1 and TRBJ2-2, the full variable domain reads KAGVTQTPRYLIKTRGQQVTLSCSPISGHRSVSWYQQTPGQGLQFLFEYFSETQRNKGNFPGRFSGRQFSNSRSEMNVSTLELGDSALYLCASSFGGNTGELFFGEGSRLTVL.

The chain combines TRBV9 with TRBJ1-1, with D perhaps matching TRBD1 (5 bases). Germline lookup yields CDR1 SGDLS and CDR2 YYNGEE. The V gene lost 0 bases and the J gene lost 8 bases, with 17 bases spanning the gap. This CDR3 has 15 amino acids. CDR3 sequence reads: CASSVGRGADPEAFF. As DNA, the CDR3 is TGTGCCAGCAGCGTAGGCCGTGGGGCAGACCCCGAAGCTTTCTTT.

The chain joins TRBV19 to TRBJ1-4, with 7 bases aligning to TRBD1. Germline V gene sequence: CDR1 LNHDA, CDR2 SQIVND (reference sequence). V lost 4 bases, J lost 1 base, and 0 bases stayed unmatched. CDR3 length: 14 amino acids. The CDR3 DNA reads TGTGCCAGTAGTAGGACAGGAACTAATGAAAAACTGTTTTTT. This codes for CASSRTGTNEKLFF.

This chain links TRBV4-1 with TRBJ2-5; the match to TRBD1 covers 11 bases. The CDR3 sequence is 17 residues long. CDR1 MGHRA and CDR2 YSYEKL come from the germline V gene. With 3 bases clipped from V and 2 bases from J, the junction kept 8 bases outside the gene matches. CDR3 loop: CASSHLRTGGLQETQYF. DNA for the CDR3: TGCGCCAGCAGCCACTTACGGACAGGGGGCCTGCAAGAGACCCAGTACTTC.

This clone has just one count. V and J are TRBV30 and TRBJ2-7; 9 bases agree with TRBD1. V shed 1 base and J 2 bases; nucleotides not matched to a gene: 3. The CDR3 spans 14 residues. Looked up from germline, CDR1 is GTSNPN and CDR2 is SVGIG (reference sequence). CDR3 bases: TGTGCCTGGAGTGGGGGGACAGGGCCCTACGAGCAGTACTTC. Protein: CAWSGGTGPYEQYF.

The gene calls are TRBV5-1 and TRBJ1-2, with 8 bases aligning to TRBD1. The germline gives CDR1 SGHRS, CDR2 YFSETQ. The CDR3 has 16 residues. Trimming cost V 3 bases and J 4 bases; bases outside gene matches: 11. CDR3 DNA: TGCGCCAGCAGCTCTTTACCCCGCGGACAGGGCTATGGCTACACCTTC. The encoded protein is CASSSLPRGQGYGYTF.

The chain carries TRBV12-5 and TRBJ1-2; D may be TRBD1 (6 bases). Germline V gene sequence: CDR1 LGHNT, CDR2 FRNRAP. This CDR3 has 18 amino acids. V lost 2 bases to trimming and J lost 3 bases, with 22 bases between them. The CDR3 nucleotides are TGTGCTAGTGGTTTGAAGCTGGGGGCAAGAGAGGAAGACTATGGCTACACCTTC. Protein: CASGLKLGAREEDYGYTF.

J is TRBJ2-7 and V is TRBV5-4, with TRBD2 identical over 9 bases. The CDR3 covers 15 residues. With V trimmed by 4 bases and J by 1 base, 6 bases remained unmatched. The germline gives CDR1 SGHNT, CDR2 YYREEE (reference sequence). The CDR3 reads CASSRGLAGSYEQYF. CDR3 nucleotides: TGTGCCAGCAGCCGCGGGCTAGCGGGGTCCTACGAGCAGTACTTC. The entire variable domain, with the rest obtained from reference TRBV5-4 and TRBJ2-7, is as follows: ETGVTQSPTHLIKTRGQQVTLRCSSQSGHNTVSWYQQALGQGPQFIFQYYREEENGRGNFPPRFSGLQFPNYSSELNVNALELDDSALYLCASSRGLAGSYEQYFGPGTRLTVT.